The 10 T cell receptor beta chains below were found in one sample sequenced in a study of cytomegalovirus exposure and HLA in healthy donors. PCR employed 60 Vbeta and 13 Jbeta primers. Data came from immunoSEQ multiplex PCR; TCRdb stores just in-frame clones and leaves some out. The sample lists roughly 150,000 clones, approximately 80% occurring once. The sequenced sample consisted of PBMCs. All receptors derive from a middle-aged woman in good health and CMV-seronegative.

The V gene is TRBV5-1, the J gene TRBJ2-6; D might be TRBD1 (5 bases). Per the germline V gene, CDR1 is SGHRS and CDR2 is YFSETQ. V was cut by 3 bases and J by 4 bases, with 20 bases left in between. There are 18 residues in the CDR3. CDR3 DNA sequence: TGCGCCAGCAGCTACCTCCCGGTGGGGCAAATGGGGGCCAACGTCCTGACTTTC. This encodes CASSYLPVGQMGANVLTF. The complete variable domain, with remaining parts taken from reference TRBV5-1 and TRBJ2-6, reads KAGVTQTPRYLIKTRGQQVTLSCSPISGHRSVSWYQQTPGQGLQFLFEYFSETQRNKGNFPGRFSGRQFSNSRSEMNVSTLELGDSALYLCASSYLPVGQMGANVLTFGAGSRLTVL.

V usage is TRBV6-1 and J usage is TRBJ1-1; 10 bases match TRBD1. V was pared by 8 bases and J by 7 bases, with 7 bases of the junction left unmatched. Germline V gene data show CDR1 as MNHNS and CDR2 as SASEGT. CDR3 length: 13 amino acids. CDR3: CASRDRGLNEAFF. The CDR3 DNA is TGTGCCAGCCGCGACAGGGGGCTTAATGAAGCTTTCTTT.

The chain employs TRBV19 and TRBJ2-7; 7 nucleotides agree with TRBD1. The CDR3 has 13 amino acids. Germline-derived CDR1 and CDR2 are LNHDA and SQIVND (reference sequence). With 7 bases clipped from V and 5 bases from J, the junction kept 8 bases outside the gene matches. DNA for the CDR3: TGTGCCAGTAAAGACAGGGAGTTCGACGAGCAGTACTTC. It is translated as CASKDREFDEQYF.

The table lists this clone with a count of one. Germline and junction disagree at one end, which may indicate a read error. The CDR3 region has the DNA TGTGCCTGGAGTACTCTTATTCCAAACAGTCAGTACTTC. Encoded protein: CAWSTLIPNSQYF. V usage is TRBV30 and J usage is TRBJ2-4, with unresolved D. Looked up from germline, CDR1 is GTSNPN and CDR2 is SVGIG (reference sequence). The CDR3 contains 13 residues.

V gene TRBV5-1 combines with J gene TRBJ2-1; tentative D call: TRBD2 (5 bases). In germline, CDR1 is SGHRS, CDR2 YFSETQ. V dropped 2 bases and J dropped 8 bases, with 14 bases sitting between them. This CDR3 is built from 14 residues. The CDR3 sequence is CASSFDTPRDEQFF. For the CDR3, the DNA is TGCGCCAGCAGCTTTGACACCCCGAGGGATGAGCAGTTCTTC.

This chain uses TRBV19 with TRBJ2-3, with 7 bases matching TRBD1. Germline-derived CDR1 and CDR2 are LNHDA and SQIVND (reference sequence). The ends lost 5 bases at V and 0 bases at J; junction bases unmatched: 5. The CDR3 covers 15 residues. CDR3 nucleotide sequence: TGTGCCAGTAGTGGGGACAGCTACAGCACAGATACGCAGTATTTT. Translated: CASSGDSYSTDTQYF.

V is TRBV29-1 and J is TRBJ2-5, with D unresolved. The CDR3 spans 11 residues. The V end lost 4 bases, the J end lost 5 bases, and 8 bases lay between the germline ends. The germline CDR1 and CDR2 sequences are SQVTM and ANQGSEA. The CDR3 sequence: CSVAVQETQYF. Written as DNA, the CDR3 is TGCAGCGTTGCTGTGCAGGAGACCCAGTACTTC.

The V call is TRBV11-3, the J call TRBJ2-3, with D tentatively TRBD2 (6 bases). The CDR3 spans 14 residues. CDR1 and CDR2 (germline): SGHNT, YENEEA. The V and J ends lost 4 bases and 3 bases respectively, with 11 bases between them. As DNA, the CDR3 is TGTGCCAGCAGCTCGGGGGAGCCTACAGATACGCAGTATTTT. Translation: CASSSGEPTDTQYF.

The CDR3 is CSVEDRGRVDTQYF. In DNA, the CDR3 is TGCAGCGTTGAAGACAGGGGGCGAGTGGATACGCAGTATTTT. The chain joins TRBV29-1 to TRBJ2-3; 8 bases align to TRBD1. CDR3 length equals 14 residues. V shed 0 bases, J shed 6 bases, and the junction held 5 bases outside the gene matches. The germline V gene has CDR1 SQVTM and CDR2 ANQGSEA.

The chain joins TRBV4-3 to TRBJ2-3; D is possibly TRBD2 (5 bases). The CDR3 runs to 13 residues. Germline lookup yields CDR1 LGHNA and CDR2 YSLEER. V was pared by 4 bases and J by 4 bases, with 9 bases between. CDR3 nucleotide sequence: TGCGCCAGCAGCCGTCAACTAGCAGATACGCAGTATTTT. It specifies CASSRQLADTQYF.